These T cell receptor beta chains were read from a single sample in a study of blood T cell repertoires in COVID-19. The method was immunoSEQ multiplex PCR; TCRdb's version includes in-frame clones alone and lacks a portion of them. Among about 200,000 clones listed, roughly 82% were seen once. The specimen was peripheral blood. The source is a middle-aged man with active or convalescent COVID-19. Each CDR3 is given with its conserved first and last residue. A D gene is named only where the DNA matches it firmly. Only some rows state a clone size, as once, few, many or a class for expanded clones.

TRBD1	TRBV7-9	NA	TRBJ2-5	CASSAGQGTQTQYF	TGTGCCAGCAGCGCGGGACAGGGTACACAGACCCAGTACTTC
NA	TRBV18	NA	TRBJ2-5	CASSPPTEETQYF	TGTGCCAGCTCACCACCGACTGAAGAGACCCAGTACTTC
TRBD1	TRBV19	once	TRBJ1-5	CASSTGQDNQPQHF	TGTGCCAGTAGTACAGGACAGGACAATCAGCCCCAGCATTTT
NA	TRBV19	NA	TRBJ1-5	CASSILWSGRGNQPQHF	TGTGCCAGTAGTATACTATGGTCAGGACGGGGGAATCAGCCCCAGCATTTT
NA	TRBV28	few	TRBJ2-1	CASSNLGGVSYNEQFF	TGTGCCAGCAGTAACCTGGGCGGGGTTTCCTACAATGAGCAGTTCTTC
TRBD1	TRBV5-1	NA	TRBJ1-1	CASSEGTGENTEAFF	TGCGCCAGCAGCGAGGGGACAGGGGAGAACACTGAAGCTTTCTTT
NA	TRBV5-6	NA	TRBJ2-3	CASSITTDTQYF	TGTGCCAGCAGCATAACTACAGATACGCAGTATTTT
NA	TRBV5-1	NA	TRBJ2-2	CASRALEGNTGELFF	TGCGCCAGCAGAGCGCTAGAGGGGAACACCGGGGAGCTGTTTTTT
TRBD2	TRBV18	NA	TRBJ2-2	CASSGAGPSGAGGELFF	TGTGCCAGCTCAGGAGCTGGGCCTAGCGGGGCCGGCGGGGAGCTGTTTTTT
NA	TRBV10-3	NA	TRBJ1-4	CATRSGTFTTATNEKLFF	TGTGCCACCCGATCTGGGACTTTTACTACCGCAACTAATGAAAAACTGTTTTTT
NA	TRBV24-1	few	TRBJ2-3	CATSDLKLSGRGTDTQYF	TGTGCCACCAGTGATCTCAAGCTAAGCGGTAGGGGCACAGATACGCAGTATTTT
NA	TRBV3-1/TRBV3-2	few	TRBJ1-2	CASSQDNGYTF	TGTGCCAGCAGCCAAGATAATGGCTACACCTTC
TRBD2	TRBV6-2/TRBV6-3	once	TRBJ2-1	CASSYWRGGVSNEQFF	TGTGCCAGCAGTTACTGGCGGGGGGGCGTAAGCAATGAGCAGTTCTTC
NA	TRBV21-1	few	TRBJ1-2	CASSTVGGEPGGYTF	TGTGCCAGCAGCACGGTCGGCGGGGAACCTGGTGGCTACACCTTC
NA	TRBV7-2	few	TRBJ2-7	CASSWSRGGYEQYF	TGTGCCAGCAGCTGGTCGAGGGGAGGCTACGAGCAGTACTTC
TRBD2	TRBV25-1	NA	TRBJ2-7	CATQGLAGYEQYF	TGTGCCACCCAGGGACTAGCGGGTTACGAGCAGTACTTC
NA	TRBV3-1/TRBV3-2	NA	TRBJ1-6	CASSPHAGSSESPLHF	TGTGCCAGCAGCCCTCACGCAGGGTCGTCCGAGTCACCCCTCCACTTT
NA	TRBV18	NA	TRBJ1-6	CASSPTDSPLHF	TGTGCCAGCTCCCCGACGGACTCCCCCCTCCACTTT
TRBD2	TRBV23-1	NA	TRBJ2-3	CASSQLPPSGTTDTQYF	TGCGCCAGCAGTCAACTACCCCCTAGCGGGACCACAGATACGCAGTATTTT
NA	TRBV2	NA	TRBJ2-1	CASTERRGTNEQFF	TGTGCCAGCACCGAACGGAGAGGTACCAATGAGCAGTTCTTC
TRBD1	TRBV9	NA	TRBJ1-2	CASSPWDSPYGYTF	TGTGCCAGCAGCCCCTGGGACAGCCCCTATGGCTACACCTTC
NA	TRBV27	NA	TRBJ2-1	CASSFAAGPSYNEQFF	TGTGCCAGCAGTTTTGCGGCGGGCCCCTCCTACAATGAGCAGTTCTTC
TRBD1	TRBV5-1	NA	TRBJ1-1	CASSLPMGRGDTEAFF	TGCGCCAGCAGCCTACCGATGGGCAGGGGGGACACTGAAGCTTTCTTT
TRBD2	TRBV7-3	NA	TRBJ2-3	CASSLSGTDTQYF	TGTGCCAGCAGCTTGAGCGGGACTGATACGCAGTATTTT
TRBD2	TRBV2	NA	TRBJ2-3	CASSWTSVADTQYF	TGTGCCAGCAGCTGGACTAGCGTAGCAGATACGCAGTATTTT
TRBD1	TRBV5-1	once	TRBJ1-6	CASSPWTGENSPLHF	TGCGCCAGCAGCCCGTGGACAGGGGAAAACTCACCCCTCCACTTT
NA	TRBV4-3	few	TRBJ1-5	CASSQTDGDNQPQHF	TGCGCCAGCAGCCAGACAGACGGAGACAATCAGCCCCAGCATTTT
TRBD1	TRBV11-2	once	TRBJ1-1	CASTDRGGTEAFF	TGTGCCAGCACAGACAGGGGTGGCACTGAAGCTTTCTTT
NA	TRBV2	NA	TRBJ1-1	CASSAGGYYTEAFF	TGTGCCAGCAGTGCGGGGGGATACTACACTGAAGCTTTCTTT
NA	TRBV1	NA	TRBJ2-1	CTSSRRGTSGSKRYNEQFF	TGCACCAGCAGCCGCAGGGGGACTAGCGGGAGTAAGAGGTACAATGAGCAGTTCTTC
NA	TRBV2	NA	TRBJ2-5	CASTTARETQYF	TGTGCCAGCACCACTGCGCGGGAGACCCAGTACTTC
NA	TRBV29-1	NA	TRBJ1-5	CSVATGWANQPQHF	TGCAGCGTGGCGACAGGCTGGGCAAATCAGCCCCAGCATTTT
NA	TRBV13	once	TRBJ1-2	CASSQAGGRLYGYTF	TGTGCCAGCAGCCAGGCGGGGGGGCGCCTCTATGGCTACACCTTC
NA	TRBV30	NA	TRBJ1-1	CAWSPDRNTEAFF	TGTGCCTGGAGTCCGGACAGGAACACTGAAGCTTTCTTT
NA	TRBV27	NA	TRBJ1-5	CASSLGGNGQPQHF	TGTGCCAGCAGTTTGGGGGGAAACGGCCAGCCCCAGCATTTT
NA	TRBV4-1	NA	TRBJ1-6	CASSQDLISLIGPLHF	TGCGCCAGCAGCCAAGATCTTATCAGTCTTATCGGGCCCCTCCACTTT
TRBD1	TRBV7-9	NA	TRBJ1-4	CASSLGTGRNEKLFF	TGTGCCAGCAGCCTAGGGACAGGGAGAAATGAAAAACTGTTTTTT
TRBD1	TRBV29-1	NA	TRBJ1-2	CSVGYGTANYGYTF	TGCAGCGTTGGTTACGGGACAGCTAACTATGGCTACACCTTC
TRBD2	TRBV7-8	NA	TRBJ2-2	CASSLRAGVNTGELFF	TGTGCCAGCAGCTTAAGGGCGGGGGTGAACACCGGGGAGCTGTTTTTT
TRBD2	TRBV16	once	TRBJ2-3	CASSHGLAGTDTQYF	TGTGCCAGCAGCCATGGACTAGCGGGGACAGATACGCAGTATTTT
TRBD1	TRBV12-5	NA	TRBJ1-1	CASGRDRGEAFF	TGTGCTAGTGGCCGGGACAGGGGTGAAGCTTTCTTT
NA	TRBV29-1	few	TRBJ1-1	CSVDEGAGTEAFF	TGCAGCGTTGATGAAGGGGCCGGCACTGAAGCTTTCTTT
NA	TRBV5-6	NA	TRBJ2-1	CASSLVADNEQFF	TGTGCCAGCAGCTTGGTAGCGGACAATGAGCAGTTCTTC
NA	TRBV3-1/TRBV3-2	NA	TRBJ2-1	CASTQTYSYNEQFF	TGTGCCAGCACCCAGACATACTCCTACAATGAGCAGTTCTTC
TRBD1	TRBV7-4	NA	TRBJ1-4	CASTLVSGGRLGEKLFF	TGTGCCAGCACCTTAGTTTCAGGGGGCAGGTTGGGTGAAAAACTGTTTTTT
TRBD1	TRBV5-6	NA	TRBJ1-4	CASSLGDRDREKLFF	TGTGCCAGCAGCTTAGGCGACAGGGATCGTGAAAAACTGTTTTTT
TRBD1	TRBV28	NA	TRBJ2-3	CASSSHSKTGAQYF	TGTGCCAGCAGTTCGCACTCTAAGACAGGGGCGCAGTATTTT
NA	TRBV19	NA	TRBJ1-2	CASSIKGNYGYTF	TGTGCCAGTAGTATCAAGGGGAACTATGGCTACACCTTC
NA	TRBV11-2	NA	TRBJ2-1	CASRGGPGASSYNEQFF	TGTGCCAGCAGGGGGGGGCCGGGAGCCAGCTCCTACAATGAGCAGTTCTTC
NA	TRBV21-1	once	TRBJ1-3	CASSAREAESSGNTIYF	TGTGCCAGCAGCGCCCGCGAGGCCGAAAGCTCTGGAAACACCATATATTTT
NA	TRBV5-4	NA	TRBJ2-7	CASSLDGYEQYF	TGTGCCAGCAGCTTGGACGGCTACGAGCAGTACTTC
NA	TRBV11-1	once	TRBJ2-5	CASSLDGEWETQYF	TGTGCCAGCAGCCTAGACGGGGAGTGGGAGACCCAGTACTTC
TRBD1	TRBV3-1/TRBV3-2	NA	TRBJ1-1	CASSRPQGMNTEAFF	TGTGCCAGCAGCCGTCCACAGGGGATGAACACTGAAGCTTTCTTT
TRBD1	TRBV19	NA	TRBJ1-5	CASSRAGTGNQPQHF	TGTGCCAGTAGTCGAGCAGGGACAGGCAATCAGCCCCAGCATTTT
NA	TRBV7-2	NA	TRBJ1-3	CASSPRSGNTIYF	TGTGCCAGCAGCCCCAGATCAGGAAACACCATATATTTT
TRBD1	TRBV6-5	NA	TRBJ1-2	CASRASGTENYGYTF	TGTGCCAGCAGAGCTAGCGGGACAGAAAACTATGGCTACACCTTC
NA	TRBV9	NA	TRBJ2-2	CASSVGGATGELFF	TGTGCCAGCAGCGTAGGAGGCGCCACCGGGGAGCTGTTTTTT
NA	TRBV6-2/TRBV6-3	NA	TRBJ1-1	CASSYSIIEQNTEAFF	TGTGCCAGCAGTTACTCGATAATTGAGCAGAACACTGAAGCTTTCTTT